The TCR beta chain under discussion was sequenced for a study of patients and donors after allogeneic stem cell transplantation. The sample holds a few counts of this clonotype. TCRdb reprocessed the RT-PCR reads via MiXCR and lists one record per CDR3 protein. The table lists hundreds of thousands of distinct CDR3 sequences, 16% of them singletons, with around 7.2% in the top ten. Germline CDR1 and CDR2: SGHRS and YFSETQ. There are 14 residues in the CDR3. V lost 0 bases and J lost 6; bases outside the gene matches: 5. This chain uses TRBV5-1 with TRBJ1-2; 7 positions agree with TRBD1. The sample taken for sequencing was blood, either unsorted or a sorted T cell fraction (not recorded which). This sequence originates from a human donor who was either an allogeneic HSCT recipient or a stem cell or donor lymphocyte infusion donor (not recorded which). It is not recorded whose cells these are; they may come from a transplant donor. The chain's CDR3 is CASSLVAQGNGYTF. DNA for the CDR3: TGCGCCAGCAGCTTGGTGGCACAGGGGAATGGCTACACCTTC.